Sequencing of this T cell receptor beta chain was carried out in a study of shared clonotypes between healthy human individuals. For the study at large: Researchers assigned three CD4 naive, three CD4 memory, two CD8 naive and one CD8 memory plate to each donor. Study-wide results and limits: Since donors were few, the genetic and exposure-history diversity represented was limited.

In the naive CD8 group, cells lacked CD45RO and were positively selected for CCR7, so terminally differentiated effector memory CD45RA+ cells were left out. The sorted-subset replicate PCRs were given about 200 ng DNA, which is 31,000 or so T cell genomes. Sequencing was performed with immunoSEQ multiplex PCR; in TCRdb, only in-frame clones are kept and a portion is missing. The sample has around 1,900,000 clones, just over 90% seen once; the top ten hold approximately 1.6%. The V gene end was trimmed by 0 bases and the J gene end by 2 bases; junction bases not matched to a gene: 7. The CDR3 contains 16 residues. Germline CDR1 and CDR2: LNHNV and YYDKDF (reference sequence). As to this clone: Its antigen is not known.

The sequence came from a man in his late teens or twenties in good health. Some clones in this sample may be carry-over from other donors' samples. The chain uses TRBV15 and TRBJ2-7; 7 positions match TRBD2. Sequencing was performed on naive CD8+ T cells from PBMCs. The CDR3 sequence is CATSRDRTSATYEQYF. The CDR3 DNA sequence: TGTGCCACCAGCAGAGATCGAACTAGCGCGACCTACGAGCAGTACTTC.